This T cell receptor beta chain was sequenced during a study of cytomegalovirus exposure and HLA in healthy donors. At the level of the study: Of roughly 400 genotyped donors, roughly 86% clustered with self-reported Caucasian donors.

About this clone itself: Its antigen remains unidentified.

Deletions cut 6 bases from V and 7 bases from J, with 13 bases between. Germline V gene lookup returns CDR1 MNHEY and CDR2 SMNVEV (reference sequence). The CDR3 length is 14 residues. Broader study findings: There was a cluster of highly shared sequence variants that was likely a sequencing artifact.

Primers for the PCR totalled 60 Vbeta and 13 Jbeta. In the study's own analysis: About 11 million of about 88 million unique TCR beta chains were shared, per a later count. Generated by immunoSEQ multiplex PCR, the TCRdb table keeps only in-frame clones and is missing some. For V, J and clone size, that table is used; D and trimming come from the DNA. The sample consists of tens of thousands of clones, around 66% of them appearing once. The sequence came from a woman aged 40-49 years in good health and CMV-seropositive. The J gene is TRBJ1-6, the V gene TRBV27; TRBD1 might be the D (6 bases). Sequenced input: PBMCs. The CDR3 DNA follows: TGTGCCAGCAGCAGACAGGCTGCGAATTCACCCCTCCACTTT. Translation: CASSRQAANSPLHF.